Below, one T cell receptor (beta chain) is given with its context. Different DNA sequences within this sample yield the same CDR3. This sample is part of a study of blood T cell repertoires in COVID-19. Study context: Donors in the United States, Italy and Spain gave samples during acute or convalescent COVID-19.

The germline gives CDR1 KGHSH, CDR2 LQKENI. J gave up 4 bases and V 2 bases, and 4 bases lay outside the gene matches. This CDR3 contains 15 residues. The data were produced by immunoSEQ multiplex PCR, yet TCRdb's version contains in-frame clones alone and is incomplete. The table has about 150,000 clones, under 85% seen once. The sample was peripheral blood. This TCR derives from a man aged 55 to 70 with COVID-19, enrolled during active disease. J is TRBJ2-2 and V is TRBV18, with TRBD1 matching 7 bases. The CDR3 loop is CASSPRQGSTGELFF. The DNA of the CDR3 is TGTGCCAGCTCACCAAGACAGGGTTCCACCGGGGAGCTGTTTTTT.